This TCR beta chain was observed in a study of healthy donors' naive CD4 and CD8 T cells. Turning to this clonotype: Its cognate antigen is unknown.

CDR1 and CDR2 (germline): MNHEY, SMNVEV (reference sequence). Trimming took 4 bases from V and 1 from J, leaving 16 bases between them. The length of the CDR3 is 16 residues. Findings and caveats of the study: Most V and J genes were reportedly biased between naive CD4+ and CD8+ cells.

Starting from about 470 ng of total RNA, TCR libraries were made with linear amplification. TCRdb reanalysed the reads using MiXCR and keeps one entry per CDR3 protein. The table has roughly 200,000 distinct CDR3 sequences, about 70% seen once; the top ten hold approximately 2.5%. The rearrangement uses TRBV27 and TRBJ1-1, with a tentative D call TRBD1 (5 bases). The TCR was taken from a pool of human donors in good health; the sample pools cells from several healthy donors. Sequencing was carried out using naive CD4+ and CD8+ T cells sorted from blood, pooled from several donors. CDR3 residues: CASSSLGRTRNTEAFF. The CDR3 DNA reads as TGTGCCAGCAGTTCCTTGGGACGGACGCGGAACACTGAAGCTTTCTTT.